A selection of T cell receptor beta chains follows, all from one sample in a study of cytomegalovirus exposure and HLA in healthy donors. Profiled with immunoSEQ multiplex PCR; TCRdb holds only in-frame clones, not every one. The sample includes roughly 71,000 clones, 60% to 75% of them seen just once. Source material: PBMCs. The receptors come from a man in his forties in good health and CMV-seropositive. CDR3s include the opening cysteine and the closing phenylalanine or tryptophan. The order of the fields is D gene, CDR3 length, J gene, clone size, V gene, CDR3 protein, CDR3 DNA. A D gene is named only where the DNA matches it firmly. The size of a clone is reported for some rows only, either as once, few or many, or as a class for expanded clones.

-	16	TRBJ2-3	-	TRBV27	CASNRASGGSTDTQYF	TGTGCCAGCAACAGGGCTAGCGGAGGGAGCACAGATACGCAGTATTTT
-	13	TRBJ1-1	-	TRBV19	CASTKTGNTEAFF	TGTGCCAGTACAAAAACGGGGAACACTGAAGCTTTCTTT
TRBD1	16	TRBJ1-2	once	TRBV5-1	CASTPWGQPGQGGYTF	TGCGCCAGCACCCCCTGGGGGCAACCGGGACAGGGAGGCTACACCTTC
-	13	TRBJ2-7	-	TRBV7-9	CASSLGGRDEQYF	TGTGCCAGCAGCTTAGGTGGCAGGGACGAGCAGTACTTC
TRBD2	16	TRBJ2-5	-	TRBV7-8	CASSPMRLAGGGTQYF	TGTGCCAGCAGCCCGATGAGACTAGCGGGGGGTGGGACCCAGTACTTC
-	12	TRBJ2-3	few	TRBV5-1	CASSLRGDTQYF	TGCGCCAGCAGCTTAAGGGGCGATACGCAGTATTTT
TRBD1	16	TRBJ1-2	-	TRBV7-3	CASSSGPGQAAGGYTF	TGTGCCAGCAGCTCAGGCCCGGGACAGGCCGCGGGTGGCTACACCTTC
-	11	TRBJ2-3	few	TRBV7-9	CATTKGDTQYF	TGTGCCACCACCAAGGGGGATACGCAGTATTTT
TRBD1	16	TRBJ1-5	-	TRBV7-6	CASSLEQGNHNQPQHF	TGTGCCAGCAGCTTAGAACAGGGGAACCACAATCAGCCCCAGCATTTT
-	16	TRBJ2-5	-	TRBV5-6	CASSLARKGQQETQYF	TGTGCCAGCAGCTTGGCCCGGAAGGGACAACAAGAGACCCAGTACTTC
TRBD2	15	TRBJ2-1	-	TRBV2	CASRATSGVYNEQFF	TGTGCCAGCAGAGCCACTAGCGGGGTCTACAATGAGCAGTTCTTC
TRBD1	17	TRBJ1-2	-	TRBV4-3	CASSQVAGTGTWYGYTF	TGCGCCAGCAGCCAAGTGGCCGGGACAGGTACTTGGTATGGCTACACCTTC
TRBD2	15	TRBJ2-1	-	TRBV7-3	CASSLLSGGAGEQFF	TGTGCCAGCAGCTTACTTAGCGGGGGGGCAGGTGAGCAGTTCTTC
-	15	TRBJ1-6	-	TRBV5-1	CASSWTLGKGSPLHF	TGCGCCAGCAGCTGGACATTAGGGAAGGGTTCACCCCTCCACTTT
-	16	TRBJ2-3	-	TRBV9	CASSVQPRTATDTQYF	TGTGCCAGCAGCGTACAACCCCGGACAGCGACAGATACGCAGTATTTT
-	16	TRBJ2-5	-	TRBV11-3	CASSFSTFRARETQYF	TGTGCCAGCAGCTTTTCCACCTTCAGGGCCCGAGAGACCCAGTACTTC
TRBD1	15	TRBJ1-2	few	TRBV29-1	CSVLSPTGANYGYTF	TGCAGCGTTTTGTCCCCGACAGGGGCTAACTATGGCTACACCTTC
TRBD1	15	TRBJ2-1	-	TRBV5-1	CASSWSTGGSYEQFF	TGCGCCAGCAGCTGGTCGACAGGGGGCTCCTATGAGCAGTTCTTC
-	14	TRBJ2-2	-	TRBV2	CASTTGLYTGELFF	TGTGCCAGCACTACGGGGTTGTACACCGGGGAGCTGTTTTTT
TRBD1	14	TRBJ1-2	-	TRBV10-2	CASHSTGGHYGYTF	TGCGCCAGTCACTCCACAGGGGGCCACTATGGCTACACCTTC
TRBD1	14	TRBJ2-5	few	TRBV7-9	CASSPGTVFGDQYF	TGTGCCAGCAGCCCTGGGACAGTCTTTGGCGACCAGTACTTC
TRBD1	14	TRBJ1-1	-	TRBV29-1	CSVSQKGGETEAFF	TGCAGCGTGTCCCAAAAAGGGGGCGAGACTGAAGCTTTCTTT